One and the same sample provided the 13 T cell receptor beta chains below, sequenced in a study of regulatory T cells in long-lasting Graves disease. Noted time point: persistent/refractory GD, antithyroid drugs over 5 years with positive TRAb. Following extraction of RNA from PBMCs, that RNA was used to make the TCR library. Arm-PCR of CDR3 regions with iRepertoire HTBI primers generated TCR beta libraries. TCRdb called the multiplex PCR reads again in MiXCR, with one record for every CDR3 protein. The sample yields roughly 450,000 distinct CDR3 sequences, less than 25% seen once. The sequences come from peripheral blood mononuclear cells (PBMCs), collected when the disease was refractory, from a patient treated with antithyroid drugs. These receptor sequences come from a female donor with Graves disease.

Many counts were recorded for this clonotype. The CDR3 bases are TGTGCCAGCAGTTTGGACCCGGGACAGGGGTCTGAAAAACTGTTTTTT. Encoded protein: CASSLDPGQGSEKLFF. The V and J genes are TRBV28 and TRBJ1-4, with TRBD1 matching over 10 bases. Germline CDR1 reads MDHEN; CDR2 reads SYDVKM. The CDR3 is 16 amino acids. After removal of 3 bases from V and 7 bases from J, the junction contained 8 bases not matched to a gene.

This clonotype was seen many times. V is TRBV7-8 and J is TRBJ1-2; a possible D gene is TRBD1 (5 bases). The V end lost 6 bases, the J end lost 0 bases, and 20 bases lay between the germline ends. Looked up from germline, CDR1 is SGHVS and CDR2 is FQNEAQ. There are 17 residues in the CDR3. The chain's CDR3 is CASRAIVGTGPNYGYTF. The CDR3 DNA sequence: TGTGCCAGCAGAGCCATAGTCGGGACGGGTCCTAACTATGGCTACACCTTC. The complete variable domain, with remaining parts taken from reference TRBV7-8 and TRBJ1-2, reads GAGVSQSPRYKVAKRGQDVALRCDPISGHVSLFWYQQALGQGPEFLTYFQNEAQLDKSGLPSDRFFAERPEGSVSTLKIQRTQQEDSAVYLCASRAIVGTGPNYGYTFGSGTRLTVV.

The CDR3 reads CASENGNTEAFF. The CDR3 nucleotides are TGTGCCAGCGAAAACGGGAACACTGAAGCTTTCTTT. The V and J genes are TRBV19 and TRBJ1-1; D not certain. The CDR3 length is 12 residues. In germline, CDR1 is LNHDA, CDR2 SQIVND (reference sequence). The germline V and J ends were trimmed by 9 bases and 1 base, with 9 bases remaining between them.

This chain connects TRBV15 to TRBJ1-1, with D tentatively TRBD1 (5 bases). The germline CDR1 and CDR2 sequences are LNHNV and YYDKDF (reference sequence). The CDR3 has 14 residues. V was pared by 0 bases and J by 11 bases, with 16 bases between. The DNA for the CDR3 is TGTGCCACCAGCAGAGATACCAGGGTTGACCTCGCTTTCTTT. It specifies CATSRDTRVDLAFF.

This clonotype was seen repeatedly, ten times or more. The J gene is TRBJ1-5, the V gene TRBV28, with D unresolved. Germline V lookup: CDR1 MDHEN, CDR2 SYDVKM. This CDR3 has 15 residues. V gave up 1 base and J gave up 1 base, with 8 bases separating them. The CDR3 spells CASSLYPESNQPQHF. The CDR3 nucleotides are TGTGCCAGCAGTTTATACCCGGAGAGCAATCAGCCCCAGCATTTT. Looking up the rest from reference TRBV28 and TRBJ1-5 gives the full variable domain: DVKVTQSSRYLVKRTGEKVFLECVQDMDHENMFWYRQDPGLGLRLIYFSYDVKMKEKGDIPEGYSVSREKKERFSLILESASTNQTSMYLCASSLYPESNQPQHFGDGTRLSIL.

The CDR3 sequence is CASTLPGLAGYEQYF. The CDR3 region has the DNA TGTGCCAGCACCCTACCGGGACTAGCGGGATACGAGCAGTACTTC. This chain connects TRBV28 to TRBJ2-7; TRBD2 agrees at 13 bases. The ends lost 7 bases at V and 4 bases at J; junction bases unmatched: 7. The CDR3 loop spans 15 amino acids. CDR1 MDHEN and CDR2 SYDVKM come from the germline V gene.

Here the CDR3 DNA reads TGTGCCAGCAGTTATCCCCCTCATACGCAGTATTTT. Its translation is CASSYPPHTQYF. The chain employs TRBV6-5 and TRBJ2-3; D gene ambiguous. Germline-derived CDR1 and CDR2 are MNHEY and SVGAGI. Trimming stripped 3 bases from V and 7 bases from J, with 8 bases between. The CDR3 is 12 residues long.

This clonotype has a count of ten or more. The V and J genes are TRBV27 and TRBJ2-5, with TRBD1 identical over 9 bases. Trimming removed 4 bases from V and 1 base from J; junction bases left unmatched: 4. The CDR3 spans 15 residues. CDR1 MNHEY and CDR2 SMNVEV come from the germline V gene (reference sequence). The CDR3 loop is CASSWTGVIQETQYF. The CDR3, as DNA: TGTGCCAGCAGTTGGACAGGGGTCATCCAAGAGACCCAGTACTTC.

Ten or more counts support this clonotype. This chain joins TRBV28 and TRBJ1-6; TRBD1 might be the D (6 bases). The germline V gene encodes CDR1 MDHEN and CDR2 SYDVKM. V lost 5 bases and J lost 8, with 16 bases in between. CDR3 length: 15 amino acids. This CDR3 is CASSIPQGEHSPLHF. CDR3 sequence (DNA): TGTGCCAGCAGTATCCCACAGGGTGAACATTCACCCCTCCACTTT.

This clonotype was seen many times. The chain recombines TRBV10-3 with TRBJ1-5; 9 bases agree with TRBD1. The trim removed 1 base at V and 1 base at J, leaving 11 bases unmatched. This CDR3 is built from 19 residues. The germline V gene encodes CDR1 ENHRY and CDR2 SYGVKD. DNA for the CDR3: TGTGCCATCAGTGAGTACCCAAGGGACAGGGCAGGGAGCAATCAGCCCCAGCATTTT. It yields the protein CAISEYPRDRAGSNQPQHF.

J is TRBJ1-1 and V is TRBV28, with D uncertain. This CDR3 region has 14 residues. The germline CDR1 and CDR2 sequences are MDHEN and SYDVKM. The V end lost 4 bases, the J end lost 2 bases, and 11 bases lay between the germline ends. The CDR3 coding sequence is TGTGCCAGCAGTTCCGGACCGATTAACACTGAAGCTTTCTTT. The encoded protein is CASSSGPINTEAFF.

This clonotype occurred a few times. The chain couples TRBV29-1 to TRBJ2-7; perhaps TRBD1 as D (6 bases). The CDR3 extends over 11 amino acids. The V end was cut by 6 bases, the J end by 6 bases, with 12 bases between. Germline values: CDR1 SQVTM, CDR2 ANQGSEA. The CDR3 DNA reads TGCAGCGTACAGGGAGCAGGCGAGCAGTACTTC. Protein sequence: CSVQGAGEQYF.

On this clonotype itself: A read error may be the cause here, since a much bigger clone is one base away. The final CDR3 position lacks the conserved phenylalanine or tryptophan, pointing to a likely read error. This CDR3 is CASRPGTDYYGYTC. The CDR3 nucleotides are TGTGCCAGCAGACCCGGGACGGACTACTATGGCTACACCTGC. The V and J genes are TRBV6-1 and TRBJ1-2, with TRBD1 as a possible D gene (5 bases). The CDR3 extends over 14 amino acids. Germline lookup yields CDR1 MNHNS and CDR2 SASEGT. V was cut by 6 bases and J by 3 bases, with 14 bases left in between.